A single TCR beta chain is shown here with its context. Its antigen is not yet known. The data were produced on a NextSeq 550. The Human TCR Profiling Kit (MiLaboratory) was used to prepare UMI-labeled 5' RACE TRB cDNA libraries. The full amount of extracted RNA was used for cDNA synthesis, and the full amount of resulting cDNA was used for PCR amplification. The libraries were made side by side, with each library going through the same number of PCR cycles. The authors' analysis ran thus. MIGEC and MiXCR extracted about 57,000 +/- 9,900 unique UMI-labeled TRB cDNA molecules per library, requiring at least two reads per UMI. On average, around 40,000 +/- 10,000 functional in-frame TRB CDR3 nucleotide clonotypes lacking stop codons were found per library. Diversity metrics, including normalized Shannon-Wiener and Chao1, were computed in VDJtools after downsampling to 5000 UMI-labeled TRB molecules per sample. Clonotype-size-weighted physicochemical properties of the central five CDR3 residues (interaction energy, strength, volume and Kidera factor 4) were computed in VDJtools. The reads were reprocessed in TCRdb, with one entry per CDR3 protein sequence and no accompanying DNA. TCRdb, rather than the study authors, made the V and J calls. The record for this sample contains some 130,000 distinct CDR3 sequences. The ten largest clones add up to 0.45% to 0.6% of the sample.

This sample is part of a study of CXCR3-negative and CXCR3-positive naive CD8 T cells (dated by TCRdb to 2018 to 2020). Study-wide context: Roughly 130 million TRB reads were obtained in total, roughly 1.5 +/- 0.3 million reads per library. Diversity and physicochemical repertoire analyses were performed on about a dozen donors pooled from two independent experiments. For the TRBV-TRBJ cluster analysis, the naive subsets came from about 5 donors, while the memory cells came from 3 donors. Study-wide findings and limitations: Because surface CD5, which is linked to self-reactivity in mice, was comparable between the naive subsets, TCR interaction strength was also inferred from TRB CDR3 physicochemical properties. Naive CXCR3-negative and CXCR3-positive cells from the same donor showed similar TRBV-TRBJ usage, whereas memory cells showed distinct patterns. TRB CDR3s from CXCR3-positive naive cells showed higher hydrophobicity (lower Kidera factor 4), lower energy, and higher strength and volume indices than CXCR3-negative naive cells. Freshly isolated PBMCs were used for most assays because CXCR3 expression partially decreased after cryopreservation. Comparably high repertoire diversity was found in both naive subsets, whereas much lower repertoire diversity was found in memory CD8+ T cells.

For every CD8+ T cell subset, approximately 330,000 cells were flow-sorted straight into RLT lysis buffer, and each subset was sorted in triplicate. To keep memory contaminants out, a stringent definition of naive CD8+ T cells was applied: CD45RO-CCR7+CD27+CD95-. Peripheral blood mononuclear cells were isolated from buffy coats by standard density gradient centrifugation. Naive CXCR3-negative and CXCR3-positive CD8+ T cells were flow-sorted on a FACSAria III. Total RNA was extracted from sorted cells with an RNeasy Mini Kit. The cysteine opens and the phenylalanine closes a CDR3 of 12 amino acids. The record lacks a DNA sequence. CDR1 and CDR2, looked up from the germline V gene, are SQVTM and ANQGSEA.

Rearrangement joined TRBV29-1 to TRBJ2-7; TCRdb's assignment of TRBD1 cannot be checked, as there is no DNA. Sequenced input: naive CXCR3- CD8+ T cells from blood. Reading the label with the study, this specimen's cell subset or site is: CD45RO-CCR7+CD27+CD95- naive CD8+ T cells lacking CXCR3 (TNR3-). The source of this sequence is a human donor in good health. Some clones in this sample may be carry-over from other donors' samples. The CDR3 region: CSVEAQDRKRYF.